The 18 T cell receptor beta chains presented below share a single source sample, sequenced in a study of T-cell reconstitution after alpha-beta-depleted transplantation in children. For TCRbeta, the library was prepared with unique molecular identifiers. TCRdb fed the PCR reads into MiXCR, producing one record per CDR3 protein. In the table there are hundreds of thousands of distinct CDR3 sequences, roughly 10% of which are singletons. The sequenced sample was PBMCs, obtained before TCRalphabeta/CD19-depleted stem cell transplant. The receptor source for this set is a child aged 2-15 years with inherited bone marrow failure, due to receive a stem cell transplant.

This clonotype was recorded many times. This chain joins TRBV15 and TRBJ1-4; D is possibly TRBD1 (6 bases). V was shortened by 0 bases and J by 7 bases, with 12 bases between the two germline ends. CDR1 is LNHNV, CDR2 YYDKDF, per germline (reference sequence). The CDR3 is 15 residues long. CDR3 in DNA: TGTGCCACCAGCAGAGACGGAGGGGGAGGTGAAAAACTGTTTTTT. Amino acid sequence: CATSRDGGGGEKLFF.

In this sample, this clonotype turned up a few times. This chain connects TRBV18 to TRBJ1-4; D call uncertain. V was cut by 1 base and J by 5 bases, with 14 bases left in between. Per the germline V gene, CDR1 is KGHSH and CDR2 is LQKENI. CDR3 size: 16 residues. CDR3 bases: TGTGCCAGCTCACCACAGGGCCCCACCACAAATGAAAAACTGTTTTTT. Translating it yields CASSPQGPTTNEKLFF.

This clonotype was counted many times. The chain couples TRBV29-1 to TRBJ2-2; the D gene could be TRBD1 or TRBD2 (6 bases each). The CDR3 covers 15 residues. Trimming took 6 bases from V and 5 from J, leaving 19 bases between them. Germline CDR1 is SQVTM and CDR2 is ANQGSEA. Here the CDR3 DNA reads TGCAGCGTCCGAACCCCGGGGGCTGAGACCGGGGAGCTGTTTTTT. This encodes CSVRTPGAETGELFF.

The rearrangement links TRBV20-1 to TRBJ2-2; D may be TRBD2 (5 bases). The CDR3 totals 14 residues. The ends were cut back, 3 bases at V and 7 bases at J, with 15 bases in the middle. Germline CDR1 is DFQATT and CDR2 is SNEGSKA (reference sequence). The CDR3 spells CSASPTGIIGELFF. DNA for the CDR3: TGCAGTGCTAGCCCGACGGGGATCATCGGGGAGCTGTTTTTT.

This clonotype came up many times. The J gene is TRBJ2-1, the V gene TRBV29-1; 10 bases line up with TRBD2. With V trimmed by 3 bases and J by 4 bases, 6 bases remained unmatched. Germline V gene data show CDR1 as SQVTM and CDR2 as ANQGSEA. CDR3 length: 15 amino acids. The CDR3 loop reads CSVDHRTSGYNEQFF. CDR3 sequence (DNA): TGCAGCGTTGACCACAGGACTAGCGGATACAATGAGCAGTTCTTC.

In this sample, this clonotype turned up many times. The rearrangement links TRBV12-3 or TRBV12-4 to TRBJ2-1; D gene unclear. Trimming removed 5 bases from V and 0 bases from J, with 11 bases in between. The length of the CDR3 is 15 residues. CDR3 protein: CASSLSLLSYNEQFF. DNA of the CDR3: TGTGCCAGCAGTCTCTCACTCCTCTCCTACAATGAGCAGTTCTTC.

The sample holds many counts of this clonotype. The V call is TRBV7-9, the J call TRBJ2-2; 7 nucleotides agree with TRBD1. Germline trimming cut 5 bases from V and 0 bases from J; bases unmatched to any gene: 6. This CDR3 is built from 16 residues. From germline, CDR1 is SEHNR and CDR2 FQNEAQ (reference sequence). CDR3 protein: CASSEGTAPNTGELFF. In nucleotides, the CDR3 is TGTGCCAGCAGCGAGGGGACAGCTCCGAACACCGGGGAGCTGTTTTTT. The entire variable domain, with the rest obtained from reference TRBV7-9 and TRBJ2-2, is as follows: DTGVSQNPRHKITKRGQNVTFRCDPISEHNRLYWYRQTLGQGPEFLTYFQNEAQLEKSRLLSDRFSAERPKGSFSTLEIQRTEQGDSAMYLCASSEGTAPNTGELFFGEGSRLTVL.

This clonotype was counted ten times or more. The chain is built from TRBV13 and TRBJ2-7; D possibly uses TRBD1 or TRBD2 (5 bases each). This CDR3 comprises 14 residues. Trimming cost V 5 bases and J 3 bases, with 14 bases left between them. Germline V gene sequence: CDR1 PRHDT, CDR2 FYEKMQ (reference sequence). The CDR3 here is CASSPPGPSYEQYF. Here the CDR3 DNA reads TGTGCCAGCAGCCCCCCGGGACCGAGCTACGAGCAGTACTTC.

This clonotype was seen repeatedly, ten times or more. The CDR3 nucleotides are TGTGCCAGCAGGCCCACTGGTTGGGACAACACTGAAGCTTTCTTT. It translates to CASRPTGWDNTEAFF. The J gene is TRBJ1-1, the V gene TRBV6-1; maybe TRBD1 (5 bases). Looked up from germline, CDR1 is MNHNS and CDR2 is SASEGT. Trimming left V 6 bases short and J 2 bases short, with 16 bases between. CDR3 size: 15 residues.

The gene calls are TRBV30 and TRBJ2-7; D tentatively reads TRBD1 or TRBD2 (5 bases each). The germline CDR1 and CDR2 sequences are GTSNPN and SVGIG (reference sequence). Trimming removed 0 bases at V and 2 bases at J, with 14 bases between. CDR3 length: 15 amino acids. The CDR3 nucleotides read TGTGCCTGGAGTGTTATGGGTCGGGGCCCCTACGAGCAGTACTTC. Translated, it gives CAWSVMGRGPYEQYF. Full variable domain (missing parts from reference TRBV30 and TRBJ2-7): SQTIHQWPATLVQPVGSPLSLECTVEGTSNPNLYWYRQAAGRGLQLLFYSVGIGQISSEVPQNLSASRPQDRQFILSSKKLLLSDSGFYLCAWSVMGRGPYEQYFGPGTRLTVT.

This clonotype was seen many times. The rearrangement uses TRBV5-8 and TRBJ2-7, with D unclear. The ends were cut back, 3 bases at V and 6 bases at J, with 10 bases in the middle. Germline V gives CDR1 SGHTS, CDR2 YDEGEE. The CDR3 has 12 amino acids. The CDR3 here is CASSSPVPEQYF. The CDR3 bases are TGTGCCAGCAGCTCGCCGGTGCCCGAGCAGTACTTC.

Comment on this clonotype: This may arise from a read error, as a much more abundant clone is one base away. Given the absence of the conserved phenylalanine or tryptophan at the CDR3 end, a read error is likely. The gene calls are TRBV10-3 and TRBJ2-1; TRBD2 matches at 8 bases. The junction had 7 bases not matched to a gene; V was cut back by 4 bases and J by 5 bases. Per the germline V gene, CDR1 is ENHRY and CDR2 is SYGVKD. The CDR3 sequence is 15 residues long. The DNA of the CDR3 is TGTGCCATCAGTGGGGAACGGGAGGGTAACAATGAGCAGTTCGTC. Translating gives CAISGEREGNNEQFV.

At least ten counts were recorded for this clonotype. J is TRBJ2-1 and V is TRBV9, with D perhaps given as TRBD1 or TRBD2 (6 bases each). Germline V gene sequence: CDR1 SGDLS, CDR2 YYNGEE. V lost 4 bases, J lost 4 bases, and 15 bases lay in between. The CDR3 has 15 amino acids. CDR3 sequence (DNA): TGTGCCAGCAGCTCCGAACCGGGGGCTTACAATGAGCAGTTCTTC. Amino acid sequence: CASSSEPGAYNEQFF. Complete variable domain (other parts from reference TRBV9 and TRBJ2-1): DSGVTQTPKHLITATGQRVTLRCSPRSGDLSVYWYQQSLDQGLQFLIQYYNGEERAKGNILERFSAQQFPDLHSELNLSSLELGDSALYFCASSSEPGAYNEQFFGPGTRLTVL.

This clonotype was observed a handful of times. The rearrangement links TRBV3-1 to TRBJ2-2, with D unclear. This CDR3 has 17 residues. The germline V and J ends were trimmed by 10 bases and 3 bases, with 24 bases remaining between them. Germline lookup yields CDR1 LGHDT and CDR2 YNNKEL (reference sequence). The CDR3 is CATSPGHELWDTGELFF. The CDR3, as DNA: TGTGCCACCTCCCCCGGTCACGAGTTATGGGACACCGGGGAGCTGTTTTTT.

This clonotype was detected many times. The CDR3 sequence is CASSFGGVLNTQYF. The CDR3 DNA sequence: TGTGCCAGCAGTTTTGGGGGGGTTTTAAATACGCAGTATTTT. V usage is TRBV6-5 and J usage is TRBJ2-3, with 7 positions matching TRBD2. The trim removed 4 bases at V and 7 bases at J, leaving 8 bases unmatched. Germline values: CDR1 MNHEY, CDR2 SVGAGI. The CDR3 is made up of 14 amino acids.

This clonotype was counted ten times or more. The chain is built from TRBV4-1 and TRBJ1-3; the D is unclear. Trimming cost V 2 bases and J 0 bases, with 11 bases left between them. The CDR3 totals 16 residues. Germline V gene lookup returns CDR1 MGHRA and CDR2 YSYEKL. CDR3 sequence: CASSQWAGFSGNTIYF. Written as DNA, the CDR3 is TGCGCCAGCAGCCAATGGGCTGGTTTCTCTGGAAACACCATATATTTT.

The sample holds many counts of this clonotype. The chain employs TRBV7-8 and TRBJ2-7, with TRBD2 identical over 16 bases. V trimming: 0 bases; J trimming: 4 bases; junction bases outside the gene matches: 12. CDR3 length: 20 residues. Germline-derived CDR1 and CDR2 are SGHVS and FQNEAQ. For the CDR3, the DNA is TGTGCCAGCAGCTTAGCGCGGGGACTAGCGGGAGGGCCTCATTATTACGAGCAGTACTTC. This encodes CASSLARGLAGGPHYYEQYF.

There are many counts of this clonotype. J is TRBJ2-3 and V is TRBV12-3 or TRBV12-4; 8 bases map to TRBD2. This CDR3 contains 15 residues. With V trimmed by 1 base and J by 6 bases, 6 bases remained unmatched. The CDR3 sequence: CASSLEVAGWDTQYF. CDR3 nucleotide sequence: TGTGCCAGCAGTTTAGAGGTAGCGGGATGGGATACGCAGTATTTT.